The 19 T cell receptor beta chains presented below share a single source sample, sequenced in a study of cytotoxic CD8 clonotypes in ibrutinib-treated CLL. Measured with immunoSEQ multiplex PCR; TCRdb has only the in-frame clones, and not every one. The repertoire holds 20,000 to 30,000 clones, with roughly 74% as singletons. The sequencing used PBMCs, collected after 12 months of ibrutinib treatment. The receptors come from a human donor with chronic lymphocytic leukemia.

By share, this clone counts as medium-sized. The rearrangement uses TRBV5-1 and TRBJ2-1; 7 bases align to TRBD2. The germline gives CDR1 SGHRS, CDR2 YFSETQ. This CDR3 is 15 amino acids long. With 4 bases clipped from V and 8 bases from J, the junction kept 12 bases outside the gene matches. The chain's CDR3 is CASSRAAGRGDEQFF. The CDR3 nucleotides read TGCGCCAGCAGCAGAGCAGCGGGGAGGGGAGATGAGCAGTTCTTC.

This chain links TRBV5-1 with TRBJ1-3; the D gene is possibly TRBD1 (6 bases). Trimming shortened V by 4 bases and J by 2 bases, and 10 bases separated the two germline ends. The CDR3 spans 14 residues. Looked up from germline, CDR1 is SGHRS and CDR2 is YFSETQ. CDR3 nucleotides: TGCGCCAGCAGCGGCGCAGGGGCTGGAAACACCATATATTTT. Its translation is CASSGAGAGNTIYF.

The chain joins TRBV30 to TRBJ1-4; D gene unclear. The germline V and J ends were trimmed by 2 bases and 7 bases, with 11 bases remaining between them. The CDR3 contains 13 residues. The germline gives CDR1 GTSNPN, CDR2 SVGIG (reference sequence). The CDR3 loop is CAWSTTRGEKLFF. DNA of the CDR3: TGTGCCTGGAGTACGACACGGGGTGAAAAACTGTTTTTT.

This chain joins TRBV19 and TRBJ1-1; 8 positions agree with TRBD1. CDR1 and CDR2 from the germline V gene are LNHDA and SQIVND (reference sequence). J lost 7 bases, V lost 5 bases, and 9 bases had no gene match. CDR3 size: 14 residues. CDR3 DNA sequence: TGTGCCAGTAGTTCACGGACAGGGAATTATGAAGCTTTCTTT. This sequence encodes CASSSRTGNYEAFF. Full variable domain (rest looked up from reference TRBV19 and TRBJ1-1): DGGITQSPKYLFRKEGQNVTLSCEQNLNHDAMYWYRQDPGQGLRLIYYSQIVNDFQKGDIAEGYSVSREKKESFPLTVTSAQKNPTAFYLCASSSRTGNYEAFFGQGTRLTVV.

The genes are TRBV11-2 and TRBJ2-5; no reliable D call. Germline lookup yields CDR1 SGHAT and CDR2 FQNNGV. The CDR3 sequence is 14 residues long. Deletions cut 3 bases from V and 4 bases from J, with 12 bases between. The DNA for the CDR3 is TGTGCCAGCAGCTTCCTGACAAGACCAGAGACCCAGTACTTC. It codes for CASSFLTRPETQYF.

This chain links TRBV11-2 with TRBJ1-1; D gene unclear. The CDR3 has 14 residues. The V gene's germline CDR1 is SGHAT and CDR2 FQNNGV. The ends were cut back, 3 bases at V and 0 bases at J, with 8 bases in the middle. DNA of the CDR3: TGTGCCAGCAGCTTCGGGTACTTGAACACTGAAGCTTTCTTT. Its translation: CASSFGYLNTEAFF.

V usage is TRBV27 and J usage is TRBJ2-1; the match to TRBD2 covers 9 bases. The CDR3 is made up of 14 amino acids. V trimming: 5 bases; J trimming: 13 bases; junction bases outside the gene matches: 12. Germline CDR1 and CDR2: MNHEY and SMNVEV (reference sequence). CDR3 loop: CASSGNAGGVFQFF. The CDR3 DNA reads TGTGCCAGCAGTGGAAACGCGGGGGGGGTATTCCAGTTCTTC.

V is TRBV2 and J is TRBJ2-1; D could derive from TRBD1 or TRBD2 (5 bases each). Germline V gene sequence: CDR1 SNHLY, CDR2 FYNNEI. CDR3 length equals 18 residues. Trimming removed 6 bases from V and 0 bases from J, with 21 bases in between. The CDR3: CASRRDAGIYSSYNEQFF. CDR3 DNA sequence: TGTGCCAGCAGACGGGACGCCGGGATTTATAGCTCCTACAATGAGCAGTTCTTC. Supplemented by reference TRBV2 and TRBJ2-1, the full variable domain reads EPEVTQTPSHQVTQMGQEVILRCVPISNHLYFYWYRQILGQKVEFLVSFYNNEISEKSEIFDDQFSVERPDGSNFTLKIRSTKLEDSAMYFCASRRDAGIYSSYNEQFFGPGTRLTVL.

The rearrangement links TRBV19 to TRBJ2-3, with 8 bases identical to TRBD1. V shed 5 bases and J 6 bases; nucleotides not matched to a gene: 10. The germline V gene has CDR1 LNHDA and CDR2 SQIVND (reference sequence). This CDR3 has 15 residues. CDR3 sequence: CASSSTGGEHDTQYF. The CDR3 bases are TGTGCCAGTAGTTCCACAGGGGGTGAACACGATACGCAGTATTTT.

This clone has only one observation. The J gene is TRBJ1-5, the V gene TRBV28; 8 positions match TRBD1. The CDR3 runs 15 residues. Trimming removed 5 bases from V and 3 bases from J; junction bases left unmatched: 6. CDR1 MDHEN and CDR2 SYDVKM come from the germline V gene. CDR3 nucleotides: TGTGCCAGCAGTAAGGACAGGGCGGTCAATCAGCCCCAGCATTTT. It is translated as CASSKDRAVNQPQHF.

The rearrangement links TRBV2 to TRBJ2-7, with D possibly being TRBD2 (5 bases). In germline, CDR1 is SNHLY, CDR2 FYNNEI. This CDR3 has 15 residues. The germline V and J ends were trimmed by 6 bases and 2 bases, with 17 bases remaining between them. CDR3 loop: CASRAAPGRAYEQYF. The DNA for the CDR3 is TGTGCCAGCAGGGCCGCCCCGGGAAGAGCCTACGAGCAGTACTTC.

In its sample, this clone was seen a few times. The chain uses TRBV7-2 and TRBJ1-2; 11 positions agree with TRBD1. V lost 5 bases and J lost 0; bases outside the gene matches: 2. Looked up from germline, CDR1 is SGHTA and CDR2 is FQGNSA. This CDR3 spans 15 amino acids. The CDR3 protein is CASSRGQGANYGYTF. CDR3 DNA sequence: TGTGCCAGCAGCCGGGGACAGGGGGCTAACTATGGCTACACCTTC.

The chain couples TRBV7-3 to TRBJ2-5, with D unresolved. The CDR3 extends over 13 amino acids. Germline loops: CDR1 SGHTA, CDR2 FQGTGA. The V and J ends lost 4 bases and 4 bases respectively, with 10 bases between them. Written as DNA, the CDR3 is TGTGCCAGCAGCTCCCGGCCTTTAGAGACCCAGTACTTC. Translated, it gives CASSSRPLETQYF.

J is TRBJ2-5 and V is TRBV6-5, with 11 positions matching TRBD2. This CDR3 is built from 16 residues. V dropped 0 bases and J dropped 2; count of bases not matched to a gene: 2. Germline V gene lookup returns CDR1 MNHEY and CDR2 SVGAGI. In DNA, the CDR3 is TGTGCCAGCAGTTACTCGAGGACTAGCGGGCAAGAGACCCAGTACTTC. Protein product: CASSYSRTSGQETQYF.

V usage is TRBV28 and J usage is TRBJ2-1; tentative D call: TRBD1 (6 bases). Trimming took 6 bases from V and 7 from J, leaving 22 bases between them. CDR1 is MDHEN, CDR2 SYDVKM, per germline. CDR3 size: 16 residues. For the CDR3, the DNA is TGTGCCAGCAGGTCCCCGGGACCCAGGGGAAGGAATGAGCAGTTCTTC. This codes for CASRSPGPRGRNEQFF.

J is TRBJ2-3 and V is TRBV6-5; 8 bases map to TRBD2. The V gene's germline CDR1 is MNHEY and CDR2 SVGAGI. The CDR3 extends over 15 amino acids. The trim removed 7 bases at V and 4 bases at J, leaving 10 bases unmatched. The CDR3 DNA follows: TGTGCCAGCATGGCGGGGGGTACGGGGGCAGATACGCAGTATTTT. Translated: CASMAGGTGADTQYF.

This chain connects TRBV4-1 to TRBJ2-1, with D perhaps matching TRBD2 (7 bases). Trimming removed 1 base at V and 4 bases at J, with 14 bases between. This CDR3 spans 16 amino acids. Germline CDR1 is MGHRA and CDR2 is YSYEKL. CDR3 region: CASSQVWGGPYNEQFF. The DNA for the CDR3 is TGCGCCAGCAGCCAAGTTTGGGGGGGGCCTTACAATGAGCAGTTCTTC.

This sequence joins TRBV19 and TRBJ1-1, with D perhaps TRBD1 (6 bases). Trimming removed 4 bases from V and 0 bases from J, with 18 bases in between. Germline lookup yields CDR1 LNHDA and CDR2 SQIVND (reference sequence). The CDR3 sequence is 17 residues long. The CDR3 protein is CASSTRGGGVMNTEAFF. The CDR3, as DNA: TGTGCCAGTAGTACCCGGGGCGGGGGCGTCATGAACACTGAAGCTTTCTTT.

This rearrangement joins TRBV7-8 to TRBJ1-1; a possible D gene is TRBD1 (6 bases). Germline V gene data show CDR1 as SGHVS and CDR2 as FQNEAQ. Between the trimmed V and J ends, which lost 6 bases and 1 base, there was a span of 9 bases. The CDR3 covers 13 residues. The CDR3, as DNA: TGTGCCAGCAGAGTGACAGGGAACACTGAAGCTTTCTTT. This gives the protein CASRVTGNTEAFF.